Below, 32 T cell receptor beta chains from the same sample are listed, as sequenced in a study of blood T cell repertoires in COVID-19. TCRdb's table, derived via immunoSEQ multiplex PCR, lists solely in-frame clones and lacks some. Altogether approximately 71,000 clones are present, more than 75% being singletons, with the ten largest covering about 13%. The material sequenced was peripheral blood. The receptors originated from a woman aged 80 or older with acute or convalescent COVID-19.

V gene TRBV5-4 combines with J gene TRBJ2-1, with 12 bases aligning to TRBD2. This CDR3 spans 17 amino acids. CDR1 and CDR2 from the germline V gene are SGHNT and YYREEE (reference sequence). With 0 bases clipped from V and 9 bases from J, the junction kept 10 bases outside the gene matches. The CDR3 DNA reads TGTGCCAGCAGCTTGGGAGATGGACTAGCGGGAAGGGTTGAGCAGTTCTTC. It specifies CASSLGDGLAGRVEQFF. The variable domain in full, with the rest retrieved from reference TRBV5-4 and TRBJ2-1, is ETGVTQSPTHLIKTRGQQVTLRCSSQSGHNTVSWYQQALGQGPQFIFQYYREEENGRGNFPPRFSGLQFPNYSSELNVNALELDDSALYLCASSLGDGLAGRVEQFFGPGTRLTVL.

The DNA of the CDR3 is TGTGCCAGCGCAGCTCAAACCGGGCCCAGGGCAGGCAATGAGCAGTTCTTC. This sequence encodes CASAAQTGPRAGNEQFF. This sequence joins TRBV9 and TRBJ2-1, with D perhaps TRBD1 (5 bases). The ends were cut back, 7 bases at V and 6 bases at J, with 26 bases in the middle. The CDR3 has 17 residues. Per the germline V gene, CDR1 is SGDLS and CDR2 is YYNGEE.

This rearrangement joins TRBV5-4 to TRBJ1-6; 7 nucleotides line up with TRBD1. This CDR3 spans 16 amino acids. With V trimmed by 5 bases and J by 9 bases, 14 bases remained unmatched. CDR1 is SGHNT, CDR2 YYREEE, per germline (reference sequence). CDR3 region: CASSSTGQAVGSPLHF. The CDR3 region has the DNA TGTGCCAGCAGTTCTACTGGACAGGCTGTTGGTTCACCCCTCCACTTT.

J is TRBJ2-7 and V is TRBV5-4; 12 bases map to TRBD2. Germline trimming cut 4 bases from V and 2 bases from J; bases unmatched to any gene: 1. The germline gives CDR1 SGHNT, CDR2 YYREEE (reference sequence). The CDR3 spans 14 residues. The CDR3 DNA reads TGTGCCAGCAGCGCTAGCGGGAGGGCCTACGAGCAGTACTTC. Protein: CASSASGRAYEQYF.

The chain uses TRBV4-1 and TRBJ1-1; TRBD1 aligns across 7 bases. The germline V gene has CDR1 MGHRA and CDR2 YSYEKL. The CDR3 extends over 15 amino acids. V shed 0 bases and J 5 bases; nucleotides not matched to a gene: 6. The chain's CDR3 is CASSQDRGPETEAFF. The CDR3 coding sequence is TGCGCCAGCAGCCAAGATAGGGGGCCAGAGACTGAAGCTTTCTTT.

This sequence joins TRBV12-3 or TRBV12-4 and TRBJ1-5; 8 nucleotides agree with TRBD1. This CDR3 is built from 12 residues. With V trimmed by 5 bases and J by 7 bases, 1 base remained unmatched. CDR3 nucleotides: TGTGCCAGCAGTCGGGACAGGCAGCCCCAGCATTTT. Translated, it gives CASSRDRQPQHF.

Turning to this clone: The sample contains more than one DNA sequence encoding this CDR3. The CDR3 coding sequence is TGTGCCATCAGTGAGTCGACAGGGGGCTACTACGAGCAGTACTTC. Translated, it gives CAISESTGGYYEQYF. The chain combines TRBV10-3 with TRBJ2-7, with 10 nucleotides matching TRBD1. There are 15 residues in the CDR3. Germline-derived CDR1 and CDR2 are ENHRY and SYGVKD. Trimming took 0 bases from V and 3 from J; bases not matched to a gene: 2.

J is TRBJ1-1 and V is TRBV11-2, with 7 nucleotides matching TRBD1. Germline V gives CDR1 SGHAT, CDR2 FQNNGV. There are 15 residues in the CDR3. With 1 base clipped from V and 4 bases from J, the junction kept 6 bases outside the gene matches. The CDR3 here is CASSLGAGGGTEAFF. For the CDR3, the DNA is TGTGCCAGCAGCTTAGGGGCAGGGGGTGGCACTGAAGCTTTCTTT.

The chain links TRBV6-5 to TRBJ2-7, with 7 bases aligning to TRBD2. V was clipped by 6 bases and J by 0 bases; unmatched bases: 5. This CDR3 is built from 14 residues. CDR1 and CDR2 from the germline V gene are MNHEY and SVGAGI. CDR3 protein: CASRLASVSYEQYF. The CDR3 coding sequence is TGTGCCAGCAGACTAGCGTCGGTCTCCTACGAGCAGTACTTC.

This chain joins TRBV6-1 and TRBJ1-1; D uncertain. Deletions cut 2 bases from V and 1 base from J, with 5 bases between. The CDR3 runs to 13 residues. The germline V gene has CDR1 MNHNS and CDR2 SASEGT. The CDR3 sequence: CASSEYRNTEAFF. In DNA, the CDR3 is TGTGCCAGCAGTGAATACAGGAACACTGAAGCTTTCTTT.

V and J are TRBV10-1 and TRBJ2-2; 7 bases align to TRBD1. This CDR3 has 14 amino acids. The V segment lost 2 bases and the J segment 7 bases; nucleotides outside the gene matches: 4. Germline V lookup: CDR1 WNHNN, CDR2 SYGVQD (reference sequence). The CDR3 is CASSEIQGRGELFF. In DNA, the CDR3 is TGCGCCAGCAGTGAGATACAGGGGCGCGGGGAGCTGTTTTTT.

The chain couples TRBV15 to TRBJ1-4, with a weak D call TRBD1 (5 bases). Germline CDR1 and CDR2: LNHNV and YYDKDF (reference sequence). V lost 4 bases and J 7 bases, leaving 10 bases between the germline ends. The CDR3 sequence is 13 residues long. CDR3 DNA sequence: TGTGCCACCAGCACCCGACAGAGTGAAAAACTGTTTTTT. Its translation: CATSTRQSEKLFF.

DNA of the CDR3: TGTGCCAGCAGCAAAGGACAGGGGGGACCCTACGAGCAGTACTTC. It encodes CASSKGQGGPYEQYF. The rearrangement uses TRBV7-2 and TRBJ2-7; 10 positions agree with TRBD1. This CDR3 has 15 amino acids. CDR1 and CDR2 from the germline V gene are SGHTA and FQGNSA. V lost 5 bases to trimming and J lost 2 bases; unmatched junction nucleotides: 6. Using reference TRBV7-2 and TRBJ2-7 for the parts outside the CDR3, the full variable domain is GAGVSQSPSNKVTEKGKDVELRCDPISGHTALYWYRQSLGQGLEFLIYFQGNSAPDKSGLPSDRFSAERTGGSVSTLTIQRTQQEDSAVYLCASSKGQGGPYEQYFGPGTRLTVT.

V gene TRBV2 combines with J gene TRBJ2-1, with 10 bases matching TRBD2. The CDR3 is 15 residues long. V lost 2 bases and J lost 9; bases outside the gene matches: 7. Germline assignment: CDR1 SNHLY and CDR2 FYNNEI. Here the CDR3 reads CASSEWSGRAIEQFF. The DNA of the CDR3 is TGTGCCAGCAGTGAATGGAGCGGGAGGGCCATTGAGCAGTTCTTC.

V usage is TRBV6-6 and J usage is TRBJ2-1; 13 nucleotides agree with TRBD2. The CDR3 runs to 22 residues. Germline V gene lookup returns CDR1 MNHNY and CDR2 SVGAGI (reference sequence). J lost 0 bases, V lost 5 bases, and 19 bases had no gene match. DNA of the CDR3: TGTGCCAGCAGTCCACGCCCATTAACCGGGACTAGCGGGATCTACTCCTACAATGAGCAGTTCTTC. Translation gives CASSPRPLTGTSGIYSYNEQFF.

The chain recombines TRBV5-1 with TRBJ2-2; 12 nucleotides align to TRBD2. Germline V gives CDR1 SGHRS, CDR2 YFSETQ. The CDR3 is 16 residues long. Trimming at V came to 3 bases and at J to 5 bases, leaving 5 bases not matched to a gene. CDR3 DNA: TGCGCCAGCAGCTCACTAGCGGGAGGAAGTACCGGGGAGCTGTTTTTT. It specifies CASSSLAGGSTGELFF.

The chain carries TRBV2 and TRBJ2-3; 11 bases align to TRBD2. The V segment lost 4 bases and the J segment 0 bases; nucleotides outside the gene matches: 0. Germline V CDR1 and CDR2: SNHLY, FYNNEI. CDR3 size: 15 residues. DNA of the CDR3: TGTGCCAGCAGTGCTAGCGGGAGGAGCACAGATACGCAGTATTTT. Translating gives CASSASGRSTDTQYF.

The rearrangement joins TRBV27 to TRBJ2-7, with D possibly TRBD2 on 5 matching bases. CDR3 length equals 15 residues. The V gene's germline CDR1 is MNHEY and CDR2 SMNVEV (reference sequence). V was shortened by 2 bases and J by 2 bases, with 13 bases between the two germline ends. CDR3: CASSLMRERTYEQYF. In nucleotides, the CDR3 is TGTGCCAGCAGTTTAATGAGGGAGCGCACCTACGAGCAGTACTTC.

The chain links TRBV19 to TRBJ1-1; no firm D call. V lost 3 bases, J lost 6 bases, and 14 bases lay in between. The CDR3 consists of 14 residues. Germline V gene sequence: CDR1 LNHDA, CDR2 SQIVND (reference sequence). The CDR3 nucleotides read TGTGCCAGTAGTATTAGAACCGATGTGGCTGAAGCTTTCTTT. Protein: CASSIRTDVAEAFF.

The rearrangement joins TRBV27 to TRBJ2-1; D uncertain. This CDR3 region has 13 residues. V dropped 6 bases and J dropped 2 bases, with 8 bases sitting between them. Looked up from germline, CDR1 is MNHEY and CDR2 is SMNVEV (reference sequence). CDR3 in amino acids: CASRYSPYNEQFF. As DNA, the CDR3 is TGTGCCAGCAGGTACAGCCCCTACAATGAGCAGTTCTTC.

The chain uses TRBV11-3 and TRBJ2-1; possibly TRBD2 for D (6 bases). CDR1 and CDR2 (germline): SGHNT, YENEEA. V was clipped by 1 base and J by 8 bases, with 18 bases between them. This CDR3 has 16 amino acids. The CDR3 is CASSLGALGLRDEQFF. In DNA form, the CDR3 reads TGTGCCAGCAGCTTAGGTGCTCTAGGACTAAGGGATGAGCAGTTCTTC.

This clone occurred once. The V call is TRBV2, the J call TRBJ2-5; 8 bases are shared with TRBD1. CDR3 length: 16 residues. Trimming cost V 3 bases and J 2 bases; bases outside gene matches: 8. Germline V gene data show CDR1 as SNHLY and CDR2 as FYNNEI. CDR3 bases: TGTGCCAGCAGTGACTTCTGGACAGGGCCACAAGAGACCCAGTACTTC. Protein product: CASSDFWTGPQETQYF.

The rearrangement uses TRBV5-4 and TRBJ2-7, with D possibly TRBD1 on 6 matching bases. V lost 2 bases and J lost 2, with 11 bases in between. In germline, CDR1 is SGHNT, CDR2 YYREEE (reference sequence). The length of the CDR3 is 14 residues. The CDR3 DNA reads as TGTGCCAGCAGCTTAGTGGACAGCACCTACGAGCAGTACTTC. Its translation: CASSLVDSTYEQYF. Complete variable domain (other parts from reference TRBV5-4 and TRBJ2-7): ETGVTQSPTHLIKTRGQQVTLRCSSQSGHNTVSWYQQALGQGPQFIFQYYREEENGRGNFPPRFSGLQFPNYSSELNVNALELDDSALYLCASSLVDSTYEQYFGPGTRLTVT.

Notes on this clone: A read error may account for a junction end that differs from germline. The chain recombines TRBV12-3 or TRBV12-4 with TRBJ1-1, with no clear D. CDR3 length equals 12 residues. The CDR3 reads CASSPNSVSSNF. The CDR3 DNA sequence: TGTGCCAGCAGCCCCAACAGTGTAAGCTCGAACTTT.

V gene TRBV19 combines with J gene TRBJ2-2; 10 bases agree with TRBD2. The junction had 10 bases not matched to a gene; V was cut back by 5 bases and J by 7 bases. The CDR3 consists of 16 residues. Germline V gene data show CDR1 as LNHDA and CDR2 as SQIVND (reference sequence). The CDR3 region has the DNA TGTGCCAGTAGTCGAATACTAGCGGGATTTGGCGGGGAGCTGTTTTTT. This codes for CASSRILAGFGGELFF.

The J gene is TRBJ2-3, the V gene TRBV28, with 8 nucleotides matching TRBD1. Germline V gene sequence: CDR1 MDHEN, CDR2 SYDVKM. The CDR3 spans 16 residues. The ends lost 6 bases at V and 2 bases at J; junction bases unmatched: 10. The chain's CDR3 is CASSRPGTGLTDTQYF. The CDR3 DNA is TGTGCCAGCAGCCGACCGGGGACAGGCCTCACAGATACGCAGTATTTT.

This clone appeared a single time. The chain uses TRBV28 and TRBJ2-3; TRBD2 agrees at 9 bases. This CDR3 has 19 residues. With V trimmed by 1 base and J by 4 bases, 15 bases remained unmatched. CDR1 and CDR2 (germline): MDHEN, SYDVKM. CDR3 loop: CASSLFLASGKELADTQYF. The CDR3 DNA follows: TGTGCCAGCAGTTTATTCTTGGCTAGCGGGAAAGAGTTGGCAGATACGCAGTATTTT.

The rearrangement joins TRBV7-6 to TRBJ1-1; a possible D gene is TRBD1 (6 bases). The CDR3 length is 16 residues. From germline, CDR1 is SGHVS and CDR2 FNYEAQ. Trimming took off 2 bases at V and 1 base at J, with 14 bases between the two ends. The CDR3 spells CASSLKKGHRNTEAFF. CDR3 sequence (DNA): TGTGCCAGCAGCTTAAAGAAGGGACACCGGAACACTGAAGCTTTCTTT. Full variable domain (outside the CDR3, taken from reference TRBV7-6 and TRBJ1-1): GAGVSQSPRYKVTKRGQDVALRCDPISGHVSLYWYRQALGQGPEFLTYFNYEAQQDKSGLPNDRFSAERPEGSISTLTIQRTEQRDSAMYRCASSLKKGHRNTEAFFGQGTRLTVV.

This rearrangement joins TRBV5-1 to TRBJ2-1, with 13 bases aligning to TRBD2. Trimming at V came to 3 bases and at J to 8 bases, leaving 5 bases not matched to a gene. The CDR3 consists of 15 residues. Germline CDR1 is SGHRS and CDR2 is YFSETQ. For the CDR3, the DNA is TGCGCCAGCAGCTCGACTAGCGGGAGGATGGATGAGCAGTTCTTC. As protein: CASSSTSGRMDEQFF. Filled out from reference TRBV5-1 and TRBJ2-1, the complete variable domain reads KAGVTQTPRYLIKTRGQQVTLSCSPISGHRSVSWYQQTPGQGLQFLFEYFSETQRNKGNFPGRFSGRQFSNSRSEMNVSTLELGDSALYLCASSSTSGRMDEQFFGPGTRLTVL.

V and J are TRBV6-5 and TRBJ2-1; TRBD2 aligns across 8 bases. The trim removed 8 bases at V and 6 bases at J, leaving 6 bases unmatched. Germline V lookup: CDR1 MNHEY, CDR2 SVGAGI. CDR3 length: 13 residues. Here the CDR3 DNA reads TGTGCCAGCCGTCCCGGGACTAGCAATGAGCAGTTCTTC. This sequence encodes CASRPGTSNEQFF.

The rearrangement joins TRBV27 to TRBJ2-5; D possibly corresponds to TRBD2 (6 bases). The CDR3 is made up of 14 amino acids. Germline CDR1 is MNHEY and CDR2 is SMNVEV (reference sequence). Trimming shortened V by 5 bases and J by 0 bases, and 10 bases separated the two germline ends. Here the CDR3 DNA reads TGTGCCAGCAGTCCGGGGGTGAACCAAGAGACCCAGTACTTC. It encodes CASSPGVNQETQYF.

The rearrangement uses TRBV2 and TRBJ2-5, with a possible D match to TRBD2 (5 bases). Germline-derived CDR1 and CDR2 are SNHLY and FYNNEI. The CDR3 contains 15 residues. Trimming left V 5 bases short and J 7 bases short, with 20 bases between. The CDR3: CASSSPGLAPRTQYF. CDR3 DNA: TGTGCCAGCAGTAGCCCTGGGCTAGCCCCGAGGACCCAGTACTTC.